The 11 T cell receptor beta chains below all came from one sample that was sequenced in a study of blood T cell repertoires in COVID-19. TCRdb's copy holds only in-frame clones and misses some; the assay was immunoSEQ multiplex PCR. This sample yields approximately 170,000 clones, of which 88% are seen a single time; more than 25% belongs to the top ten. Input material: peripheral blood. The origin of the receptors is a man aged 55-75 years with acute or convalescent COVID-19.

J is TRBJ1-3 and V is TRBV2; D gene unclear. CDR3 length: 12 amino acids. CDR1 and CDR2 from the germline V gene are SNHLY and FYNNEI. V lost 9 bases to trimming and J lost 0 bases, with 6 bases between them. The CDR3 loop reads CASGSSGNTIYF. CDR3 DNA sequence: TGTGCCAGTGGGAGCTCTGGAAACACCATATATTTT.

This clone is a singleton in its sample. The V and J genes are TRBV15 and TRBJ1-2, with D possibly matching TRBD1 (5 bases). Trimming removed 3 bases at V and 3 bases at J, with 11 bases between. Germline V gene lookup returns CDR1 LNHNV and CDR2 YYDKDF (reference sequence). The CDR3 consists of 14 residues. As DNA, the CDR3 is TGTGCCACCAGCAGGGTGGACACCGACTATGGCTACACCTTC. As protein: CATSRVDTDYGYTF.

The chain employs TRBV5-5 and TRBJ2-1; possible D gene TRBD1, 5 bases. This CDR3 has 14 amino acids. Looked up from germline, CDR1 is SGHKS and CDR2 is YYEKEE (reference sequence). Trimming left V 2 bases short and J 0 bases short, with 6 bases between. The CDR3 region is CASSLDSSYNEQFF. DNA of the CDR3: TGTGCCAGCAGCTTAGACAGCTCCTACAATGAGCAGTTCTTC.

This clone was detected a few times. V and J are TRBV19 and TRBJ1-6, with TRBD1 matching over 8 bases. Germline CDR1 LNHDA, CDR2 SQIVND (reference sequence). The CDR3 sequence is 14 residues long. Trimming cost V 5 bases and J 8 bases; bases outside gene matches: 5. CDR3 bases: TGTGCCAGTAGTCCGGGACAGGTTTATTCACCCCTCCACTTT. Translated, it gives CASSPGQVYSPLHF.

The genes are TRBV10-1 and TRBJ2-3; 8 bases agree with TRBD1. Germline CDR1 and CDR2: WNHNN and SYGVQD (reference sequence). The CDR3 consists of 14 residues. The CDR3 nucleotides are TGCTCCACAGATGGACAGGGATGTGCAGATACGCAGTATTTT. This translates into CSTDGQGCADTQYF.

This chain connects TRBV7-9 to TRBJ2-5; 7 bases are a match to TRBD1. CDR1 and CDR2 from the germline V gene are SEHNR and FQNEAQ (reference sequence). After removal of 0 bases from V and 5 bases from J, the junction contained 9 bases not matched to a gene. The CDR3 has 16 residues. CDR3 sequence (DNA): TGTGCCAGCAGCTTAGCCCCGGGGCAGGGGGAGGAGACCCAGTACTTC. It specifies CASSLAPGQGEETQYF.

The chain joins TRBV5-4 to TRBJ2-3; TRBD2 aligns across 8 bases. After removal of 1 base from V and 0 bases from J, the junction contained 7 bases not matched to a gene. There are 17 residues in the CDR3. Germline lookup yields CDR1 SGHNT and CDR2 YYREEE (reference sequence). CDR3 region: CASSLLAGPPSTDTQYF. CDR3 DNA: TGTGCCAGCAGCTTGTTAGCGGGGCCACCTAGCACAGATACGCAGTATTTT.

This chain uses TRBV19 with TRBJ1-2; weak D call: TRBD1 (6 bases). The V gene lost 1 base and the J gene lost 1 base, with 7 bases spanning the gap. The CDR3 has 14 amino acids. Germline V CDR1 and CDR2: LNHDA, SQIVND (reference sequence). This CDR3 is CASSIGGHNYGYTF. The CDR3 nucleotides read TGTGCCAGTAGTATAGGGGGACATAACTATGGCTACACCTTC.

The chain carries TRBV6-6 and TRBJ1-1; D gene uncertain. There are 15 residues in the CDR3. Trimming shortened V by 2 bases and J by 2 bases, and 12 bases separated the two germline ends. Looked up from germline, CDR1 is MNHNY and CDR2 is SVGAGI (reference sequence). The CDR3 sequence: CASSYEQPRNTEAFF. The CDR3 coding sequence is TGTGCCAGCAGTTACGAACAGCCGCGAAACACTGAAGCTTTCTTT.

The chain carries TRBV11-2 and TRBJ1-6; possibly TRBD1 for D (5 bases). The V and J ends lost 2 bases and 10 bases respectively, with 12 bases between them. The CDR3 has 14 amino acids. Germline V gene data show CDR1 as SGHAT and CDR2 as FQNNGV. The CDR3 here is CASSLRGTESPLHF. Here the CDR3 DNA reads TGTGCCAGCAGCTTACGGGGGACCGAATCACCCCTCCACTTT.

This clone was recorded only once. Other DNA sequences from this sample encode an identical CDR3 as well. The chain carries TRBV2 and TRBJ1-6, with TRBD1 matching over 8 bases. V dropped 0 bases and J dropped 10; count of bases not matched to a gene: 5. This CDR3 has 15 residues. Germline CDR1 is SNHLY and CDR2 is FYNNEI. The CDR3 DNA reads TGTGCCAGCAGTGAAGCCCAGGGGGCGCGATCACCCCTCCACTTT. Residues: CASSEAQGARSPLHF.